These T cell receptor beta chains were read from a single sample in a study of regulatory T cells in long-lasting Graves disease. TCRdb independently ran MiXCR on the multiplex PCR reads; one entry per CDR3 protein. Among hundreds of thousands of distinct CDR3 sequences, 20% were seen once, and the ten largest hold 29%. This specimen consisted of peripheral blood mononuclear cells (PBMCs), obtained when the disease was refractory, from a patient treated with antithyroid drugs. The receptors derive from a female donor with Graves disease. The CDR3 runs from the conserved cysteine through the conserved F or W. A D gene is named only where the DNA matches it firmly. Clone size is shown for a subset of rows, as once, few, many or a class of expanded clone.

DNA	CDR3	V	J	size	D
TGCGCCAGCAGCACGGATGGACAGGGAAACACTGAAGCTTTCTTT	CASSTDGQGNTEAFF	TRBV5-1	TRBJ1-1	many	TRBD1
TGTGCCAGCAGCTTAGCGGGGCAGGGCGCGGTTTGGTCACCCCTCCACTTT	CASSLAGQGAVWSPLHF	TRBV7-8	TRBJ1-6	many	.
TGTGCCAGCAGCCACGAGCGGGGGAGGGCTCAAGAGACCCAGTACTTC	CASSHERGRAQETQYF	TRBV7-9	TRBJ2-5	.	TRBD2
TGTGCCACAGGGGACAGCTCCTATAATTCACCCCTCCACTTT	CATGDSSYNSPLHF	TRBV19	TRBJ1-6	few	TRBD1
TGTGCCAGCTCACCACAAAGGGACAGTACCTACGAGCAGTACTTC	CASSPQRDSTYEQYF	TRBV18	TRBJ2-7	.	TRBD1
TGCGCCAGCAGTCCCCAGGCGGCATCCTACGAGCAGTACTTC	CASSPQAASYEQYF	TRBV5-1	TRBJ2-7	many	.
TGTGCCATCAGTGGAGCAGGGGATCGGTCCGAGCAGTACTTC	CAISGAGDRSEQYF	TRBV10-3	TRBJ2-7	few	.
TGCGCCAGCAGCCAAGGGGACAGGGTGGATGAAAAACTGTTTTTT	CASSQGDRVDEKLFF	TRBV4-1	TRBJ1-4	.	TRBD1
TGTGCCAGCAGTGGAGGGCATGAGACCCAGTACTTC	CASSGGHETQYF	TRBV2	TRBJ2-5	many	.
TGCAGTGCTTCACGACCTACCGGGACGAGCAATCAGCCCCAGCATTTT	CSASRPTGTSNQPQHF	TRBV20-1	TRBJ1-5	.	.
TGTGCCAGCCCCCCGGGGTCAGGAATGATCAGCCGGCCCCAGCATTTT	CASPPGSGMISRPQHF	TRBV28	TRBJ1-5	many	.
TGTGCCAGCAGCCGACAGGGGGAGAACTATGGCTACACCTTC	CASSRQGENYGYTF	TRBV7-9	TRBJ1-2	.	TRBD1
TGCAGTGCTAGAGACGAGGGGGGGTATCAAGAGACCCAGTACTTC	CSARDEGGYQETQYF	TRBV20-1	TRBJ2-5	.	.
TGTGCCAGCAGTGAAAGCAGGGGTGCTAATGAAAAACTGTTTTTT	CASSESRGANEKLFF	TRBV6-1	TRBJ1-4	many	.
TGCAGTGCTAGAGTTGCAGGGGGACTTTATGGCTACACCTTC	CSARVAGGLYGYTF	TRBV20-1	TRBJ1-2	many	TRBD1
TGTGCCAGTGGGACAGGGTATAATTCACCCCTCCACTTT	CASGTGYNSPLHF	TRBV11-2	TRBJ1-6	many	TRBD1
TGTGCCAGCAGCGGAGAGGGGGGTCGCGACATTCAGTACTTC	CASSGEGGRDIQYF	TRBV11-2	TRBJ2-4	many	.
TGTGCCAGCTCAAGGCTAGCGGGGACCTTGATGGAGACCCAGTACTTC	CASSRLAGTLMETQYF	TRBV18	TRBJ2-5	.	TRBD2
TGTGCCAGCAGTTTTTGGTTACTGAGTGATCAGCCCCAGCATTTT	CASSFWLLSDQPQHF	TRBV28	TRBJ1-5	many	.
TGTGCCAGCAGTTTGGGGACAGGCCGAGGTGAAAAACTGTTTTTT	CASSLGTGRGEKLFF	TRBV6-2/TRBV6-3	TRBJ1-4	.	TRBD1
TGTGCCAGCAGCTTATCCTCGGGGATGCAAGAGACCCAGTACTTC	CASSLSSGMQETQYF	TRBV7-9	TRBJ2-5	.	.
TGCAGCGTCCCGGGACAGGGATCGACCTACGAGCAGTACTTC	CSVPGQGSTYEQYF	TRBV29-1	TRBJ2-7	many	TRBD1